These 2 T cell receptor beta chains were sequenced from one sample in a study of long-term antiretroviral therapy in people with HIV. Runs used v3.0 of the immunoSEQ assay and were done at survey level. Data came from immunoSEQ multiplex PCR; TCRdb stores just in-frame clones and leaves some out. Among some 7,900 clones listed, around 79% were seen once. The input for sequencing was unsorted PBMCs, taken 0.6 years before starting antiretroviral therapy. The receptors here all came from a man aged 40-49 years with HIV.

This CDR3 is CASKLGAIDPEAFF. CDR3 in DNA: TGTGCCAGCAAATTAGGGGCAATAGATCCTGAAGCTTTCTTT. The genes are TRBV2 and TRBJ1-1, with a possible D match to TRBD1 (5 bases). The CDR3 is 14 amino acids. From germline, CDR1 is SNHLY and CDR2 FYNNEI. V was clipped by 7 bases and J by 6 bases, with 18 bases between them.

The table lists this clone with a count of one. CDR3 protein: CASSFNRNYGYTF. CDR3 DNA sequence: TGTGCCAGCAGTTTTAACAGGAACTATGGCTACACCTTC. The chain uses TRBV27 and TRBJ1-2; the D gene is possibly TRBD1 (5 bases). Germline CDR1 MNHEY, CDR2 SMNVEV (reference sequence). Trimming removed 3 bases from V and 2 bases from J, with 7 bases in between. The CDR3 covers 13 residues.